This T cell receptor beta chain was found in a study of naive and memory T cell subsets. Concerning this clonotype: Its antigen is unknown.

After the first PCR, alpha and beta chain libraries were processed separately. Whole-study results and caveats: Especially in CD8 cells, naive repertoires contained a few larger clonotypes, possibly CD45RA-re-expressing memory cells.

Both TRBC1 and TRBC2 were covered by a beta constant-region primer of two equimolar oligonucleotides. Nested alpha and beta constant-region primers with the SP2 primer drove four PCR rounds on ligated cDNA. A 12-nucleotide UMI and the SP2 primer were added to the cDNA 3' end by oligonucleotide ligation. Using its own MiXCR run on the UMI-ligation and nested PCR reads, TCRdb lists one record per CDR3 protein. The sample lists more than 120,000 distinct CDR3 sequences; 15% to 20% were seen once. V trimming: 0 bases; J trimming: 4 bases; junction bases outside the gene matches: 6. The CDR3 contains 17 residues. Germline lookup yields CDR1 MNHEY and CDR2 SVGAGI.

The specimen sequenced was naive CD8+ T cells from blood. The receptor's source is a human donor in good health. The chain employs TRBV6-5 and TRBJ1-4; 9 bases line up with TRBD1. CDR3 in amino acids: CASSYSPTGGNNEKLFF. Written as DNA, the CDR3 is TGTGCCAGCAGTTACTCCCCGACAGGGGGGAATAATGAAAAACTGTTTTTT.